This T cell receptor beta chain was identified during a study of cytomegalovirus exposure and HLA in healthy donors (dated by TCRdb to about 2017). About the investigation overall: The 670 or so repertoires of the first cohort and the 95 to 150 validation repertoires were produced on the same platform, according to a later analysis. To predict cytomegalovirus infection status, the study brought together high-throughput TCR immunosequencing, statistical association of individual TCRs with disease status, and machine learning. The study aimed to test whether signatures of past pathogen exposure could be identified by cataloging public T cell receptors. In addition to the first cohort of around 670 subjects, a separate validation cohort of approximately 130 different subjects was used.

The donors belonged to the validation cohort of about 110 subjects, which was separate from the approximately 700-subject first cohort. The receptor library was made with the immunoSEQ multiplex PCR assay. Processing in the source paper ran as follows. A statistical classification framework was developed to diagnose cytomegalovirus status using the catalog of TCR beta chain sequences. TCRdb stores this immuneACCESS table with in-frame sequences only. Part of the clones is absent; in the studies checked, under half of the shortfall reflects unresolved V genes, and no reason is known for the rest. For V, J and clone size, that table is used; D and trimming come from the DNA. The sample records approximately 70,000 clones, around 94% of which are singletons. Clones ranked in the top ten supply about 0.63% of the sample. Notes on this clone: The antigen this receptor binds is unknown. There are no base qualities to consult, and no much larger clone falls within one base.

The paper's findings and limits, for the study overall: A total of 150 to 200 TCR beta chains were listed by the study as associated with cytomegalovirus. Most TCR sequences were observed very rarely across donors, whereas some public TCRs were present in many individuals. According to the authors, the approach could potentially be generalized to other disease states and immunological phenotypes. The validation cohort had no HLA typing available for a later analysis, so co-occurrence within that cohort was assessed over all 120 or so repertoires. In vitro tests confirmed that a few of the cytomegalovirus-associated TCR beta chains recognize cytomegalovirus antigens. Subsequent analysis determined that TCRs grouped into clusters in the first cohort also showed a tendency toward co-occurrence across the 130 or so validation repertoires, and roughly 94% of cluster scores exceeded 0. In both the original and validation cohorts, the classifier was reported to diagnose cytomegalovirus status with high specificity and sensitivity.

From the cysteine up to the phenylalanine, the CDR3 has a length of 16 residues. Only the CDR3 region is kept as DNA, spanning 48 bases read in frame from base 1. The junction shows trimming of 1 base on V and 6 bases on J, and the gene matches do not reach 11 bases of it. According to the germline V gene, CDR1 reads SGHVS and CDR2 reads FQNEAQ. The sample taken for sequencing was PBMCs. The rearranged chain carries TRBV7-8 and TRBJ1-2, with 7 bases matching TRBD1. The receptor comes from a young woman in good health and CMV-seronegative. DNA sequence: TGTGCCAGCAGCTTAGTGGGAACCGGACAGGTGGATGGCTACACCTTC. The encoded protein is CASSLVGTGQVDGYTF.